Included here is one T cell receptor (beta chain) sequence, with context. This clone came up a few times. Its cognate antigen has yet to be identified. The record has no base qualities; no much larger clone is one base away. Additional sequencing covered unstimulated subsets from a few donor pairs, namely CD8+ effector memory, CD4+ naive, CD8+ TEMRA, CD4+ memory and CD8+ naive. Sorted unstimulated T cells and proliferating T cells recovered from mixed lymphocyte reactions underwent TCRbeta CDR3 sequencing. Fresh whole blood from roughly 10 HLA-typed healthy donors was used to isolate PBMCs. The data derive from a study of siplizumab effects on memory and regulatory T cells (dated by TCRdb to between 2019 and 2020). Concerning the study at large: The effect of the anti-CD2 antibody siplizumab on alloreactive T-cell subsets was examined in allogeneic mixed lymphocyte reactions constructed from human PBMCs. What the authors observed across the whole study: Of the alloreactive CD4+ clones that could be mapped, the Treg-derived share averaged approximately 69% with siplizumab compared with about 25% in control reactions. A naive or memory phenotype could not be assigned to roughly 75-95% of proliferating CD4+ or CD8+ clones. Compared with memory T cells, unstimulated naive T cells appeared more diverse, and naive cells seemed to make a substantial contribution to the alloresponse. The cumulative frequency of alloreactive sequences traceable to unstimulated CD4+ memory T cells was significantly reduced by siplizumab. Sequences below about 10^-5 frequency were poorly captured, so only a minor fraction of alloreactive clones could be mapped to unstimulated subsets. Whether proliferating Tregs from siplizumab cultures actually had suppressive function was not functionally confirmed.

The library was generated by the immunoSEQ multiplex PCR assay. Each sample had around 92,000 TCR templates assayed by the deep sequencing platform. Genomic DNA extracted from sorted T cells was used for TCRbeta CDR3 sequencing. The original pipeline was this. The R programming language was used for clonal analysis of the TCRbeta CDR3 data. Comparing unstimulated samples against CFSE-low samples taken after the reaction was how alloreactive CD4+ and CD8+ clones were defined. By matching sequences to the repertoires of sorted unstimulated Treg and non-Treg cells, each alloreactive CD4+ clone was assigned a regulatory or non-regulatory origin. TCRdb took this table from immuneACCESS and kept in-frame rearrangements with V and J called. Such tables lack part of the clones; where checked against another copy, unresolved V genes explain under half of the gap, and the rest is unexplained. V and J calls and clone size are copied from that table; D and trimming were computed from the DNA. The sample contains 50,000 to 75,000 clones, roughly 96% of them found a single time. About 0.095% of the sample goes to the ten largest clones.

The germline V gene encodes CDR1 LNHDA and CDR2 SQIVND (reference sequence). Relative to germline, V is 3 bases shorter and J is 5 bases shorter, with 13 bases between their ends. CDR3 length: 14 amino acids, cysteine to phenylalanine. The entry retains the CDR3 DNA only, 42 bases that are in frame from base 1. This sequence uses TRBV19 and TRBJ1-1, with the D gene uncertain. The sample comprised naive CD8+ T cells sorted from blood. Interpreted using the paper, the cell subset or site label stands for: unstimulated naive T cells. The TCR was taken from a human donor in good health. The nucleotide sequence is TGTGCCAGTAGTATCTTGGTCGGGAGGACTGAAGCTTTCTTT. The resulting protein is CASSILVGRTEAFF.